What follows describes a single T cell receptor (beta chain). Method: immunoSEQ multiplex PCR; TCRdb's copy keeps in-frame clones and lacks some. The repertoire holds about 2.4 million clones, with 93% as singletons. These data belong to a study of shared clonotypes between healthy human individuals. Germline assignment: CDR1 MNHEY and CDR2 SVGAGI. V dropped 0 bases and J dropped 11 bases, with 10 bases sitting between them. The length of the CDR3 is 12 residues. Sequencing used naive CD4+ T cells from PBMCs. Described subset: CD45RA+ positively selected. The chain is built from TRBV6-5 and TRBJ1-1; D unresolved. This TCR came from a man between 18 and 29 years old in good health. Some clones in this sample may be carry-over from other donors' samples. In nucleotides, the CDR3 is TGTGCCAGCAGTTACTCCCAATATGTGGCTTTCTTT. Residues: CASSYSQYVAFF.